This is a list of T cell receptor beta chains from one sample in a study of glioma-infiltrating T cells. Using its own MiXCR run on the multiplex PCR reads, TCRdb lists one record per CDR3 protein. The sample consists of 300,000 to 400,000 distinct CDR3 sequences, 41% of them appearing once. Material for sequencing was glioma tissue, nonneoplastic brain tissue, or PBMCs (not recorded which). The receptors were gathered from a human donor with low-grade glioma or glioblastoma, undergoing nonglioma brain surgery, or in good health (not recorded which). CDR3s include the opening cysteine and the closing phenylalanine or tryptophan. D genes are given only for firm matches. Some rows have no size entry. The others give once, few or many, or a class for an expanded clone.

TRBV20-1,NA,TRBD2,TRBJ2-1,TGCAGTGCTAGATTTCTAACGGGAGGGGCCTGGAATGAGCAGTTCTTC,CSARFLTGGAWNEQFF
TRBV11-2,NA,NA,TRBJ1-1,TGTGCCAGCAGCCATCCTCGTGGGAACACTGAAGCTTTCTTT,CASSHPRGNTEAFF
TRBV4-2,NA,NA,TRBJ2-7,TGTGCCAGCAGCCCCGCGACGGGACGGAATAACTACGAGCAGTACTTC,CASSPATGRNNYEQYF
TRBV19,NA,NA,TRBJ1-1,TGTGCCAGTAGTATGGGGACCCGGGACGGAGTGAACACTGAAGCTTTCTTT,CASSMGTRDGVNTEAFF
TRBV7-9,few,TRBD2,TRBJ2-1,TGTGCCAGCAGCGCAACCCTGGGGGGGAGTCGCTCCTACAATGAGCAGTTCTTC,CASSATLGGSRSYNEQFF
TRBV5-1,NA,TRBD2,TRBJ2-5,TGCGCCAGCAGCGACGGGACTAGCAACAAAGGAGAGACCCAGTACTTC,CASSDGTSNKGETQYF
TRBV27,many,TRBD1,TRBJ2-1,TGTGCCAGCAGTTTGGGACAGGGGAGGAATGAGCAGTTCTTC,CASSLGQGRNEQFF
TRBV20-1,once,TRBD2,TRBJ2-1,TGCAGTGCGCTATGGGGGCTAGCGGGAGCCTACAATGGGCAGTTCTTC,CSALWGLAGAYNGQFF
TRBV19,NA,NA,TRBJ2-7,TGTGCCAGTAGTTTAGCAGGTGGCCACTACGAGCAGTACTTC,CASSLAGGHYEQYF
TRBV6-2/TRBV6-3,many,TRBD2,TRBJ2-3,TGTGCCAGCAACCTACTAGCGATCCCTAGCACAGATACGCAGTATTTT,CASNLLAIPSTDTQYF
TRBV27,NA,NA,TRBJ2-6,TGTGCCAGCAGTGTACAGAGTACCCTCACTGGGGCCAACGTCGTGACTTTC,CASSVQSTLTGANVVTF
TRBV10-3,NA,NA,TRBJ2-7,TGTGCCATCAGAAGGGGTCCCTACGAGCAGTACTTC,CAIRRGPYEQYF
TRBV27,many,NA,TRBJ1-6,TGTGCCAGCAGTTTACGGCAGGGAAATAATTCACCCCTCCACTTT,CASSLRQGNNSPLHF
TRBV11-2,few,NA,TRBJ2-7,TGTGCCAGCAGCTTAGGGACTATGTCCTACGAGCAGTACTTC,CASSLGTMSYEQYF
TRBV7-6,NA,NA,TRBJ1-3,TGTGCCGGCAGCTTAGGAGACGGGACATCTGGAAACACCATATATTTT,CAGSLGDGTSGNTIYF
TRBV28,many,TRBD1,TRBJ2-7,TGTGCCACCCGACAGGGGTACGAGCAGTACTTC,CATRQGYEQYF
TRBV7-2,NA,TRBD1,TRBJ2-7,TGTGCCAGCAGCTTAAGCGCCGGGACAGGACTCTACGAGCAGTACTTC,CASSLSAGTGLYEQYF
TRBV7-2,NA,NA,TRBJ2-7,TGTGCCAGCGGCCTACGCCGACAGTCCTACGAGCAGTACTTC,CASGLRRQSYEQYF
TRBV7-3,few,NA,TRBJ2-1,TGTGCCAGCAGCTTAAGGGTTAACCACAATGAGCAGTTCTTC,CASSLRVNHNEQFF
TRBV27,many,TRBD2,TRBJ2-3,TGTGCCAGCAGTTCGAGACTAGCGGCCAGCACAGATACGCAGTATTTT,CASSSRLAASTDTQYF
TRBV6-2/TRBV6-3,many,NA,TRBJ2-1,TGTGCCAGCGGGCCCGGAGGAGGGGGGGACAATGAGCAGTTCTTC,CASGPGGGGDNEQFF
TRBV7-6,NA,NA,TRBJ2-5,TGTGCCAGCAGCCGAAGACAGACGCAAGAGATCCAGTACTTC,CASSRRQTQEIQYF
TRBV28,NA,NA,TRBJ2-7,TGTGCCAGCAGTTTTGGGGTAAGATCCTACGAGCAGTACTTC,CASSFGVRSYEQYF
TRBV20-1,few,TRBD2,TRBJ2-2,TGCAGTGCTAGGTTAGCGGGAGGGCCTGGCACCGGGGAGCTGTTTTTT,CSARLAGGPGTGELFF
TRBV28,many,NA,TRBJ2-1,TGTGCCAGCACGAAGGAGGGGGAGGGCTACAATGAGCAGTTCTTC,CASTKEGEGYNEQFF
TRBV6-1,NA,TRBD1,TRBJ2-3,TGTGCCAGCAGTTCGGACAGGGGGCTGGGGACAGATACGCAGTATTTT,CASSSDRGLGTDTQYF
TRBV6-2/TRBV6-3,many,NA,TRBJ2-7,TGTGCCAGCAGTTACTCAAGCAGTGGGTCCTACGAGCAGTACTTC,CASSYSSSGSYEQYF
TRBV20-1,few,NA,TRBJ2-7,TGCAGTGCTAGATTTTCGGGAATCAACGAGCAGTACTTC,CSARFSGINEQYF
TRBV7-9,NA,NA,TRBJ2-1,TGTGCCAGCAGCTTTGAAATCAGGGGAGGGACTCCTCTATTTGAGCAGTTCTTC,CASSFEIRGGTPLFEQFF
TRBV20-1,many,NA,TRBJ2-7,TGCAGTGCTAGCCCCAGGGAGAGGACCTACGAGCAGTACTTC,CSASPRERTYEQYF
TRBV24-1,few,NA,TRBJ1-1,TGTGCCACCATGGTCCGGATGAACACTGAAGCTTTCTTT,CATMVRMNTEAFF
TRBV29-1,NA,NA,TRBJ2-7,TGCAGCGTTGAGCCAAGCGGCAGGGTTCGCGGCGAGCAGTACTTC,CSVEPSGRVRGEQYF
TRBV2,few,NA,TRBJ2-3,TGTGCCACCCACCCTGGGGCTAGCACAGATACGCAGTATTTT,CATHPGASTDTQYF
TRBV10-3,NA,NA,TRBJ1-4,TGTGCCATCAGTGAGGCGGGCAGGGCAAATGAAAAACTGTTTTTT,CAISEAGRANEKLFF
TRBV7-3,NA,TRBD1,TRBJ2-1,TGTGCCAGCAGCTGGACAGGGGGGACCTACAATGAGCAGTTCTTC,CASSWTGGTYNEQFF
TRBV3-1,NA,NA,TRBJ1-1,TGTGCCAGCAGCCAAGTAGTGGGTGGGACTGAAGCTTTCTTT,CASSQVVGGTEAFF
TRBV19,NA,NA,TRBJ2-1,TGTGCCAGTATGGGGGTTCTGGGAAATGAGCAGTTCTTC,CASMGVLGNEQFF
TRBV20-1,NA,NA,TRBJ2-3,TGCAGTGCTAGAGCGGGTAATAGGGCTACAGATACGCAGTATTTT,CSARAGNRATDTQYF
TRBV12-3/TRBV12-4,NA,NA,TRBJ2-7,TGTGCCAGCAGACTAAATCCTTCTAGCGTATACGAGCAGTACTTC,CASRLNPSSVYEQYF
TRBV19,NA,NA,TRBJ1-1,TGTGCCACTCTGGACGAGGGTAATCGTGACACTGAAGCTTTCTTT,CATLDEGNRDTEAFF
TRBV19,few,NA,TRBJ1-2,TGTGCCAGTAGTATGGACCCTGTGTTCCCTTTTGGCTACACCTTC,CASSMDPVFPFGYTF